The T cell receptor beta chain under discussion was sequenced for a study of cytomegalovirus exposure and HLA in healthy donors. Study background: When just under 400 donors were genotyped, roughly 82% of them were found to fall in the Caucasian-associated ancestry cluster. Findings of the study overall: The authors enumerated over 150 TCR beta chains as linked to cytomegalovirus. There were three CMV-associated chains whose specificity for CMV antigens was confirmed in vitro. Immune exposure information available was restricted to CMV serostatus.

This CDR3 is 17 amino acids long. CDR1 and CDR2 (germline): SGHAT, FQNNGV. J gave up 5 bases and V 1 base, and 7 bases lay outside the gene matches. This clone was counted a single time. Its antigen remains unidentified. Both 60 Vbeta primers and 13 Jbeta primers went into the PCR. Clones were read by immunoSEQ multiplex PCR, and TCRdb kept only the in-frame ones, dropping some. The top ten hold less than 7% of the sample, which has about 190,000 clones, around 85% seen once. The sequence came from a man aged 40-50 years in good health and CMV-seropositive. The V call is TRBV11-2, the J call TRBJ1-5; 11 bases line up with TRBD1. Specimen: PBMCs. CDR3 coding DNA: TGTGCCAGCAGCTTAGGGGGGGGACAGGGGGTTTATCAGCCCCAGCATTTT. Residues: CASSLGGGQGVYQPQHF.